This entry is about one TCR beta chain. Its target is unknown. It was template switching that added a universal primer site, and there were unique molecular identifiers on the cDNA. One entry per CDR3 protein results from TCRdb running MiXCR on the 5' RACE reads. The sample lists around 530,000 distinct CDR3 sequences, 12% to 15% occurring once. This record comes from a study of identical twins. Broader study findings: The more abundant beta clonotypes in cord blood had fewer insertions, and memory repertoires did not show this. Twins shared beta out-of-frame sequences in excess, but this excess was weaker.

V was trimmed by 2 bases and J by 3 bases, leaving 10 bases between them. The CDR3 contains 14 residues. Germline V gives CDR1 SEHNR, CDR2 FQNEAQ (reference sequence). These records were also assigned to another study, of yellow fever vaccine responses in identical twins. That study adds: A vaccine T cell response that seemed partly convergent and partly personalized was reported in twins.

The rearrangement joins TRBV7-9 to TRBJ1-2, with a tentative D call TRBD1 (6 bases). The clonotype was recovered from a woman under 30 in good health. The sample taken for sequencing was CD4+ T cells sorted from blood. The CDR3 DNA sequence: TGTGCCAGCAGCTTACAGGCAGGGGACTATGGCTACACCTTC. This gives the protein CASSLQAGDYGYTF.